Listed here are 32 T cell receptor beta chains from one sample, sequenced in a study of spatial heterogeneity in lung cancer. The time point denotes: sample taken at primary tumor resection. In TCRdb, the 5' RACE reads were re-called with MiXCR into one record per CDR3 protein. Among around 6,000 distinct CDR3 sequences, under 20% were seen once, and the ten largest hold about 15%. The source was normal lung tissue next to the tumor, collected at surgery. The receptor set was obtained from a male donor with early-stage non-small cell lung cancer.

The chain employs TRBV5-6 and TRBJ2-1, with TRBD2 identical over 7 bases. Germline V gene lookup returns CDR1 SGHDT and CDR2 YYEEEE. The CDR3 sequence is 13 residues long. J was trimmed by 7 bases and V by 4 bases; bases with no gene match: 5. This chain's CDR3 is CASSPGGENEQFF. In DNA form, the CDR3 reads TGTGCCAGCAGCCCGGGAGGCGAGAATGAGCAGTTCTTC.

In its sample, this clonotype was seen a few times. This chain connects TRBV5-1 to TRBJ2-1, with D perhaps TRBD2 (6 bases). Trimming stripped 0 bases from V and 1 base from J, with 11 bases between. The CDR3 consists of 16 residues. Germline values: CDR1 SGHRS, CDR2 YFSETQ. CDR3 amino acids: CASSLAGSGSYNEQFF. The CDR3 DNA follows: TGCGCCAGCAGCTTGGCGGGTAGCGGATCCTACAATGAGCAGTTCTTC.

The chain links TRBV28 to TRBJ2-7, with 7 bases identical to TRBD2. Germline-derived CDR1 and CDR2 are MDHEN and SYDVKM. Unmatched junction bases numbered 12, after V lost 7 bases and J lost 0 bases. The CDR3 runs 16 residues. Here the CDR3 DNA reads TGTGCCAGCACCGCCGGGGGGAGCGCGAGCTCCTACGAGCAGTACTTC. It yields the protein CASTAGGSASSYEQYF.

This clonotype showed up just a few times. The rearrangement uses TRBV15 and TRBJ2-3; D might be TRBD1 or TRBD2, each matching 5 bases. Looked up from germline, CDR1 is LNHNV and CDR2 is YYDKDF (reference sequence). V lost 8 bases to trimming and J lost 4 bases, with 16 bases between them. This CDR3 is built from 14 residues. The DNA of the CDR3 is TGTGCCACCGGTAGGGGCCCGGGGCCAGATACGCAGTATTTT. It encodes CATGRGPGPDTQYF.

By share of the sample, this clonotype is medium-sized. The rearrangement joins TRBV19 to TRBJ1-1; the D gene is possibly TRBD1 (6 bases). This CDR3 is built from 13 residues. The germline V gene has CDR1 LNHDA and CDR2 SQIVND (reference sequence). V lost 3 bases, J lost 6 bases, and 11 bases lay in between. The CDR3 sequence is CASSITGLPEAFF. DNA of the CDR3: TGTGCCAGTAGTATTACAGGGCTCCCTGAAGCTTTCTTT.

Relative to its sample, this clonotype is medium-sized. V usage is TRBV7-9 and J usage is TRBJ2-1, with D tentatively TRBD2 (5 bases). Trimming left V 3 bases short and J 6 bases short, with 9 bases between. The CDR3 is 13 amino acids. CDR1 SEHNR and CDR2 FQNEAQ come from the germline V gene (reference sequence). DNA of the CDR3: TGTGCCAGCAGCTTGGACGGGATCAATGAGCAGTTCTTC. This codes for CASSLDGINEQFF.

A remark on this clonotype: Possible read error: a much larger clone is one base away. For the CDR3, the DNA is TGTGCCAGCAGCCCCCCCCCGGGTGAGCAGTTGTTC. As protein: CASSPPPGEQLF. The chain links TRBV7-9 to TRBJ2-1; D call uncertain. Germline CDR1 is SEHNR and CDR2 is FQNEAQ (reference sequence). The CDR3 runs 12 residues.

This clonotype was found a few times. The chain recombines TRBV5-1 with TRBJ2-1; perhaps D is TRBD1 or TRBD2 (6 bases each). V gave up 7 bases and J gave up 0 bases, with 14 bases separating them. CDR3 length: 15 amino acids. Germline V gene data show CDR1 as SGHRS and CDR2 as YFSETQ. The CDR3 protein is CASGREGGSYNEQFF. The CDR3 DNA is TGCGCCAGCGGCCGAGAGGGGGGCTCCTACAATGAGCAGTTCTTC.

This CDR3 is CASSSSADTQYF. The DNA for the CDR3 is TGTGCCAGCAGCTCCTCCGCAGATACGCAGTATTTT. The chain links TRBV11-2 to TRBJ2-3; D unclear. V lost 4 bases to trimming and J lost 4 bases, with 6 bases between them. The CDR3 spans 12 residues. Per germline, CDR1 SGHAT and CDR2 FQNNGV.

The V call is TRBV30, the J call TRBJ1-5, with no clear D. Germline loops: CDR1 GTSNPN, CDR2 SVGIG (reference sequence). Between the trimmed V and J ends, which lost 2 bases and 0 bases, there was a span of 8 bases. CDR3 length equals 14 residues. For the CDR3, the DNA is TGTGCCTGGAGTAGTATGAGTAGCAATCAGCCCCAGCATTTT. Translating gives CAWSSMSSNQPQHF. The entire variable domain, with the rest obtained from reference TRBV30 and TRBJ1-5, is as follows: SQTIHQWPATLVQPVGSPLSLECTVEGTSNPNLYWYRQAAGRGLQLLFYSVGIGQISSEVPQNLSASRPQDRQFILSSKKLLLSDSGFYLCAWSSMSSNQPQHFGDGTRLSIL.

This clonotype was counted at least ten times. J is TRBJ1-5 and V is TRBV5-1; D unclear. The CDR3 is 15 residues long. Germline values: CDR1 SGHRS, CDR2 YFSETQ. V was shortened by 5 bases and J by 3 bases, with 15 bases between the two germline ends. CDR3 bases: TGCGCCAGCAGACCGACCCCCGGGGACAATCAGCCCCAGCATTTT. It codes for CASRPTPGDNQPQHF.

The CDR3 bases are TGTGCCAGCAGCCAAGATGGTAGGAGCAATGAGCAGTTCTTC. Translating gives CASSQDGRSNEQFF. The rearrangement uses TRBV4-2 and TRBJ2-1; unclear D gene. The germline V gene has CDR1 LGHNA and CDR2 YNFKEQ. The CDR3 totals 14 residues. V was trimmed by 0 bases and J by 6 bases, leaving 9 bases between them.

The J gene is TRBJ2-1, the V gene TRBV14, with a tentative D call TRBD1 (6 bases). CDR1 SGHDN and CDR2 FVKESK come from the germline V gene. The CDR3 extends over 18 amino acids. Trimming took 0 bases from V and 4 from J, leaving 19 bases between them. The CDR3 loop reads CASSQDRFEDRNYNEQFF. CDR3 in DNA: TGTGCCAGCAGCCAAGACCGGTTCGAGGACAGAAATTACAATGAGCAGTTCTTC.

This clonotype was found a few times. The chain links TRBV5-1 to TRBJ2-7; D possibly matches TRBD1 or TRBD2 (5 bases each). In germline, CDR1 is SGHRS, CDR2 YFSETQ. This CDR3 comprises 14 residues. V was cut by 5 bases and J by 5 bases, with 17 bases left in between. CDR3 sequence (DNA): TGCGCCAGCAGTGACGCCGGGACGGGCCACGAGCAGTACTTC. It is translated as CASSDAGTGHEQYF.

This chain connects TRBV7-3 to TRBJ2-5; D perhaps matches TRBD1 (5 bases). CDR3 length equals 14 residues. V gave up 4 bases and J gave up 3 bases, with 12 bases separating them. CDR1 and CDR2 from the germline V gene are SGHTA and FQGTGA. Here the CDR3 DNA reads TGTGCCAGCAGCTATACAGGAAGAAAAGAGACCCAGTACTTC. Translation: CASSYTGRKETQYF.

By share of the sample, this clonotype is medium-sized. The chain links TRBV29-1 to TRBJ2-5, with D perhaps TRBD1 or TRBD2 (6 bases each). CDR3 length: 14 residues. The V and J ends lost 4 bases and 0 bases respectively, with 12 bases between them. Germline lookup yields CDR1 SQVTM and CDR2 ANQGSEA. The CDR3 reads CSVGGAGHQETQYF. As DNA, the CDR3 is TGCAGCGTTGGGGGGGCCGGGCACCAAGAGACCCAGTACTTC.

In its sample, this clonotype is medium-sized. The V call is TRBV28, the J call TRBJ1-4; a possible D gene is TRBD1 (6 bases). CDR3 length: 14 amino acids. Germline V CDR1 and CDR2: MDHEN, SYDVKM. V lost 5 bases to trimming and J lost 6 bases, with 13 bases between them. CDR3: CASSATGADEKLFF. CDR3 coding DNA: TGTGCCAGCAGTGCCACGGGGGCCGATGAAAAACTGTTTTTT.

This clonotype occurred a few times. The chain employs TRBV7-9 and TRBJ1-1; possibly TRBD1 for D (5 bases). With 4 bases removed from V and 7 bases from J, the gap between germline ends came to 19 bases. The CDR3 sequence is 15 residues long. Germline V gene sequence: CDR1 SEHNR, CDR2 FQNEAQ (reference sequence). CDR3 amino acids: CASSSPNSDSREAFF. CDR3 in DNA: TGTGCCAGCAGCTCCCCGAACTCCGACAGTCGTGAAGCTTTCTTT.

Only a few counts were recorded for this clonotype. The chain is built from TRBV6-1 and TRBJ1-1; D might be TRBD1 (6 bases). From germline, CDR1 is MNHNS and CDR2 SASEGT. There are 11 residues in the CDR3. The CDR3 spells CAEKGGTEAFF. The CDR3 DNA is TGTGCTGAGAAGGGGGGCACTGAAGCTTTCTTT.

The CDR3 bases are TGTGCCAGCAGCCAACAGGGGGCGCGCTACGAGCAGTACTTC. Translating gives CASSQQGARYEQYF. The V call is TRBV6-6, the J call TRBJ2-7; TRBD1 matches 9 bases. Losses at the gene ends were 6 bases for V and 3 bases for J; bases not matched to a gene: 6. The germline CDR1 and CDR2 sequences are MNHNY and SVGAGI (reference sequence). The CDR3 consists of 14 residues.

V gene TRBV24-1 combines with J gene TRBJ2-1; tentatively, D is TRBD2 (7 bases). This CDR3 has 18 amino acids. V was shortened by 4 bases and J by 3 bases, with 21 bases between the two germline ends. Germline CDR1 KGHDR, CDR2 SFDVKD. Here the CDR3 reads CATSDSGLVGGGYNEQFF. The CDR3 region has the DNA TGTGCCACCAGTGACTCTGGACTAGTGGGAGGGGGCTACAATGAGCAGTTCTTC.

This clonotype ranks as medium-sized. As DNA, the CDR3 is TGTGCCAGCAGCGTAGCGGGCGGGACCCCGGGAAGGGGTTCCTACGAGCAGTACTTC. It codes for CASSVAGGTPGRGSYEQYF. The J gene is TRBJ2-7, the V gene TRBV9, with TRBD2 as a possible D gene (6 bases). Germline values: CDR1 SGDLS, CDR2 YYNGEE. This CDR3 has 19 residues. V dropped 0 bases and J dropped 1 base, with 23 bases sitting between them.

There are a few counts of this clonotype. The CDR3, as DNA: TGCAGCGTACGGGGGACAGGGGTTTCTGGCTACACCTTC. Translating it yields CSVRGTGVSGYTF. This chain connects TRBV29-1 to TRBJ1-2; 10 bases align to TRBD1. Germline V CDR1 and CDR2: SQVTM, ANQGSEA. The CDR3 totals 13 residues. V dropped 6 bases and J dropped 7; count of bases not matched to a gene: 8.

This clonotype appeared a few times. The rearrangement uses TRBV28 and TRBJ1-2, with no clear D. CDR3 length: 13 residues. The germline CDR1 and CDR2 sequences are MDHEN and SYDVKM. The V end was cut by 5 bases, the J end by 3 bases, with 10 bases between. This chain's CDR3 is CASSPRTDYGYTF. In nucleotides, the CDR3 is TGTGCCAGCAGTCCGCGGACGGACTATGGCTACACCTTC.

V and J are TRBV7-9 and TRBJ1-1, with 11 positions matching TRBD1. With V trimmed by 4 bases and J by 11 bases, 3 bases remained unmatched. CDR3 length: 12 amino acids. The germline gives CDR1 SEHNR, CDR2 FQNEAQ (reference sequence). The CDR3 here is CASSSGQGAAFF. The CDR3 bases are TGTGCCAGCAGCTCCGGACAGGGGGCGGCTTTCTTT. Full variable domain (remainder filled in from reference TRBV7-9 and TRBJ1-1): DTGVSQNPRHKITKRGQNVTFRCDPISEHNRLYWYRQTLGQGPEFLTYFQNEAQLEKSRLLSDRFSAERPKGSFSTLEIQRTEQGDSAMYLCASSSGQGAAFFGQGTRLTVV.

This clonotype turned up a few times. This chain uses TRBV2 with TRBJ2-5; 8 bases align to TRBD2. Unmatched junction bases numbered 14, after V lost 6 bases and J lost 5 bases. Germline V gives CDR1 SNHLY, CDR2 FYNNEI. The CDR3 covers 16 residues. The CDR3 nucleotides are TGTGCCAGCAGAAGGGAGGGCGGACTAGCCCAGGAGACCCAGTACTTC. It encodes CASRREGGLAQETQYF.

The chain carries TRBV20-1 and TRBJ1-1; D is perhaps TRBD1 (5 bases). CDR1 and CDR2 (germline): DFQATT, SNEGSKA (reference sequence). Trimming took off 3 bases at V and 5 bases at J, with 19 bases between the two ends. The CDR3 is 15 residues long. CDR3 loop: CSASGVVGRVTEAFF. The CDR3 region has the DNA TGCAGTGCTAGTGGTGTGGTGGGGCGGGTTACTGAAGCTTTCTTT.

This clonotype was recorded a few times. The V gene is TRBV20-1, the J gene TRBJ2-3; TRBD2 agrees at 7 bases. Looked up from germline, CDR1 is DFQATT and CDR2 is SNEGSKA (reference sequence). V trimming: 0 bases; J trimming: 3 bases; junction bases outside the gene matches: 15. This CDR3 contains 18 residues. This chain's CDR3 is CSARDLFEASGRTDTQYF. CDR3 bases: TGCAGTGCTAGAGATCTTTTTGAGGCTAGCGGAAGAACAGATACGCAGTATTTT.

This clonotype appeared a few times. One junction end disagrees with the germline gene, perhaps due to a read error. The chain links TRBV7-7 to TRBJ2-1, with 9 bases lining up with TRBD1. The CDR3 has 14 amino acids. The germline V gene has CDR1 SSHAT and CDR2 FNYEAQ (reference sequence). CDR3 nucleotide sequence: TGTGCTAGCAGCTCCGGGACAGGGCCCAATGAGCAGTTCTTC. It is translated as CASSSGTGPNEQFF.

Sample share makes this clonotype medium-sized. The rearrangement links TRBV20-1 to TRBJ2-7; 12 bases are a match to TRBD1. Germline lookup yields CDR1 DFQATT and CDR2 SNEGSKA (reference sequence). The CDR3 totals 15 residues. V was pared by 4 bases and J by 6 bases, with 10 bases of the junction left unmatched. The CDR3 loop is CSAKDPGTGGTEQYF. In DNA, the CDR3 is TGCAGTGCTAAGGACCCCGGGACAGGGGGCACCGAGCAGTACTTC.

The CDR3 DNA is TGCAGTGCTGGCACCGCTAGCGGGAGGAATTCCGATGAGCAGTTCTTC. Translating it yields CSAGTASGRNSDEQFF. The genes are TRBV20-1 and TRBJ2-1; 11 bases fit TRBD2. There are 16 residues in the CDR3. V trimming: 5 bases; J trimming: 8 bases; junction bases outside the gene matches: 14. Looked up from germline, CDR1 is DFQATT and CDR2 is SNEGSKA (reference sequence).

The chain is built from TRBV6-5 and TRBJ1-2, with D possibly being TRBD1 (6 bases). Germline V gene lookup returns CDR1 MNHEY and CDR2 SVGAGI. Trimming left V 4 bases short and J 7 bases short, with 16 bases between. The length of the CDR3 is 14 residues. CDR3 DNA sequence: TGTGCCAGCAGTTCCCGGCAGGGGAGTTCTGGCTACACCTTC. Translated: CASSSRQGSSGYTF.